This T cell receptor (beta chain) was sequenced during a study of CD8+CD57+ T cells in acquired aplastic anemia. TCR beta VDJ combinations and CDR3 sequences were profiled from genomic DNA. TCRdb re-called the reads with MiXCR, one entry per CDR3 protein. Seen here are 200,000 or so distinct CDR3 sequences, 50% to 75% observed once, and the top ten hold 46%. Germline loops: CDR1 SNHLY, CDR2 FYNNEI. The CDR3 spans 15 residues. After removal of 4 bases from V and 7 bases from J, the junction contained 7 bases not matched to a gene. Sequenced input: sorted CD4+, CD8+, or CD8+CD57+ T cells (not recorded which) from PBMCs. This TCR came from a human donor with severe aplastic anemia or a healthy control (not recorded which). The chain has TRBV2 and TRBJ2-4; 10 nucleotides line up with TRBD2. Written as DNA, the CDR3 is TGTGCCAGCAGTGTAACTAGCGGGGTGGGGAACATTCAGTACTTC. It specifies CASSVTSGVGNIQYF.